These 5 T cell receptor beta chains were all obtained from the same sample, sequenced in a study of human T cells and chemical hapten exposure. Time point here: pre-sensitization, week 0. As to treatment: therapeutic diphenylcyclopropenone sensitization with weekly scalp DPC. TCRdb called the RACE reads again in MiXCR, with one record for every CDR3 protein. The table shows around 300,000 distinct CDR3 sequences, with approximately 7.5% occurring only once. The specimen comprised whole blood, sampled in connection with sensitization to the hapten diphenylcyclopropenone (DPC). These receptors came from a man aged 18 to 29 with alopecia areata. Some clones in this sample may be carry-over from other donors' samples.

There are many counts of this clonotype. The genes are TRBV25-1 and TRBJ1-2; D remains unclear. Germline lookup yields CDR1 MGHDK and CDR2 SYGVNS. CDR3 size: 13 residues. The ends were cut back, 2 bases at V and 2 bases at J, with 6 bases in the middle. The CDR3 reads CASSEGQNYGYTF. The CDR3 DNA follows: TGTGCCAGCAGTGAAGGGCAGAACTATGGCTACACCTTC.

This clonotype was found a few times. V is TRBV11-2 and J is TRBJ2-3; D is ambiguous. The V end was cut by 1 base, the J end by 7 bases, with 6 bases between. Germline V gene sequence: CDR1 SGHAT, CDR2 FQNNGV. The CDR3 loop spans 12 amino acids. The CDR3 bases are TGTGCCAGCAGCTTAGCTACAAATACGCAGTATTTT. This codes for CASSLATNTQYF. Full variable domain (outside the CDR3, taken from reference TRBV11-2 and TRBJ2-3): EAGVAQSPRYKIIEKRQSVAFWCNPISGHATLYWYQQILGQGPKLLIQFQNNGVVDDSQLPKDRFSAERLKGVDSTLKIQPAKLEDSAVYLCASSLATNTQYFGPGTRLTVL.

J is TRBJ1-2 and V is TRBV4-1, with a weak D call TRBD1 (6 bases). V was pared by 4 bases and J by 4 bases, with 13 bases between. CDR3 length equals 14 residues. CDR1 is MGHRA and CDR2 is YSYEKL in the germline V gene. The CDR3 sequence: CASSRPQGIYGYTF. Written as DNA, the CDR3 is TGCGCCAGCAGCCGTCCACAGGGTATCTATGGCTACACCTTC.

This clonotype has a handful of counts. The rearrangement links TRBV3-1 to TRBJ2-3; tentatively, D is TRBD1 (5 bases). Germline CDR1 is LGHDT and CDR2 is YNNKEL (reference sequence). V was pared by 1 base and J by 3 bases, with 14 bases between. This CDR3 has 16 residues. The CDR3 DNA reads as TGTGCCAGCAGCCAAGTAGGGGCGCGACTGACAGATACGCAGTATTTT. Encoded protein: CASSQVGARLTDTQYF.

V usage is TRBV3-1 and J usage is TRBJ2-3; maybe TRBD2 (6 bases). The V end was cut by 0 bases, the J end by 1 base, with 11 bases between. The length of the CDR3 is 16 residues. From germline, CDR1 is LGHDT and CDR2 YNNKEL (reference sequence). CDR3 protein: CASSQDWERGTDTQYF. CDR3 in DNA: TGTGCCAGCAGCCAAGATTGGGAGCGGGGCACAGATACGCAGTATTTT.